These T cell receptor beta chains were read from a single sample in a study of blood T cell repertoires in COVID-19. The repertoire was sequenced with immunoSEQ multiplex PCR; TCRdb's copy has only in-frame clones and lacks some. The table has fewer than 200,000 clones, about 80% seen once. Material for sequencing was peripheral blood. The receptors were gathered from a man between 65 and 85 years old with active or convalescent COVID-19. Both conserved end residues are part of each CDR3. Fields, in order: CDR3 length, D gene, clone size, J gene, V gene, CDR3 DNA, CDR3 protein. The D gene is left open where the match is weak. Size is omitted from some rows. Given values are once, few, many or a class for expanded clones.

>14|TRBD1|NA|TRBJ1-2|TRBV5-6
TGTGCCAGCAGCTCCCTGACAGGGGACTATGGCTACACCTTC
CASSSLTGDYGYTF
>13|NA|few|TRBJ1-5|TRBV30
TGTGCCTGGAGTGTACAGGCCTATCAGCCCCAGCATTTT
CAWSVQAYQPQHF
>14|TRBD1|NA|TRBJ1-2|TRBV7-7
TGTGCTAGCCAGAACCCGACAGGGATATATGGCTACACCTTC
CASQNPTGIYGYTF
>13|NA|NA|TRBJ1-2|TRBV18
TGTGCCAGCTCACCCGAGCCAAACTATGGCTACACCTTC
CASSPEPNYGYTF
>15|NA|NA|TRBJ1-1|TRBV2
TGTGCCAGCAGAGAACTCGGGGGAGTTGGCACTGAAGCTTTCTTT
CASRELGGVGTEAFF
>16|TRBD1|NA|TRBJ1-2|TRBV24-1
TGTGCCACCAGTGATTTGCCCGGTGGGGACAGGGGCGGCTACACCTTC
CATSDLPGGDRGGYTF
>14|TRBD1|NA|TRBJ2-1|TRBV3-1/TRBV3-2
TGTGCCAGCAGCCTACAGGGGGAGTACAATGAGCAGTTCTTC
CASSLQGEYNEQFF
>16|NA|few|TRBJ1-3|TRBV7-9
TGTGCCAGCAGCTTAATGGGGGGGATCTCTGGAAACACCATATATTTT
CASSLMGGISGNTIYF
>13|NA|few|TRBJ1-2|TRBV5-4
TGTGCCAGCAGCTTGGATGAGGGCGGGCCGAGGACCTTC
CASSLDEGGPRTF
>17|TRBD2|NA|TRBJ2-1|TRBV27
TGTGCCAGCAGCCTCTCTCCACGCGGGGGGCACAACAATGAGCAGTTCTTC
CASSLSPRGGHNNEQFF
>13|NA|NA|TRBJ1-1|TRBV30
TGTGCCTGGAGAGGACGGGGAAACACTGAAGCTTTCTTT
CAWRGRGNTEAFF
>15|TRBD1|few|TRBJ1-1|TRBV5-4
TGTGCCAGCAGCTCAGGACAGGGAATGGCCACTGAAGCTTTCTTT
CASSSGQGMATEAFF
>14|TRBD1|NA|TRBJ1-4|TRBV29-1
TGCAGCGTCCAGAGGGGGGGACAGGGTGAAAAACTGTTTTTT
CSVQRGGQGEKLFF
>18|TRBD2|NA|TRBJ2-1|TRBV4-1
TGCGCCAGCAGCCACAGCGACCCTAGCGGGCGGGGATCCAATGAGCAGTTCTTC
CASSHSDPSGRGSNEQFF
>15|TRBD2|NA|TRBJ2-1|TRBV5-1
TGCGCCAGCAGTTATGAGACTAGCGGGTTCAATGAGCAGTTCTTC
CASSYETSGFNEQFF
>14|NA|NA|TRBJ1-1|TRBV5-6
TGTGCCAGCAGCTTTTTGAGGGATGGGGCTGAAGCTTTCTTT
CASSFLRDGAEAFF
>15|NA|NA|TRBJ2-1|TRBV24-1
TGTGCCACCAGTACCGGACAGAGCCCCTACAATGAGCAGTTCTTC
CATSTGQSPYNEQFF
>15|NA|NA|TRBJ1-5|TRBV6-1
TGTGCCAGCAGTGAACACTCCAGGTTGGTCCAGCCCCAGCATTTT
CASSEHSRLVQPQHF
>16|NA|NA|TRBJ1-1|TRBV6-2/TRBV6-3
TGTGCCAGCAGTTACCCCAGAAATTTCATGAACACTGAAGCTTTCTTT
CASSYPRNFMNTEAFF
>14|TRBD1|NA|TRBJ1-1|TRBV18
TGTGCCAGCTCACAGACAGGGGGCAACACTGAAGCTTTCTTT
CASSQTGGNTEAFF
>14|NA|NA|TRBJ1-5|TRBV6-1
TGTGCCAGCAGTGAAAGTAGCCGCAATCAGCCCCAGCATTTT
CASSESSRNQPQHF
>13|NA|NA|TRBJ2-5|TRBV12-3/TRBV12-4
TGTGCCAGCAGTTTCGGGGGCCAAGAGACCCAGTACTTC
CASSFGGQETQYF
>16|NA|few|TRBJ1-3|TRBV11-2
TGTGCCAGCAGCTTAGGTGGGGGCCCCTCTGGAAACACCATATATTTT
CASSLGGGPSGNTIYF
>12|NA|NA|TRBJ1-6|TRBV5-1
TGCGCCAGCAGCTTGGACGGAGCACCCCTCCACTTT
CASSLDGAPLHF
>16|NA|few|TRBJ2-3|TRBV27
TGTGCCAGCAGTTTGTGGGGCCTCGAGGGCACAGATACGCAGTATTTT
CASSLWGLEGTDTQYF
>14|NA|NA|TRBJ2-4|TRBV15
TGTGCCACCAGCAGACTACCGTCTTCCGACATTCAGTACTTC
CATSRLPSSDIQYF
>12|TRBD1|NA|TRBJ2-1|TRBV12-3/TRBV12-4
TGTGCCAGTCGGGACAGGTGGAATGAGCAGTTCTTC
CASRDRWNEQFF
>15|NA|once|TRBJ1-5|TRBV4-1
TGCGCCAGCAGCCAAGATGGGACACCAGATCAGCCCCAGCATTTT
CASSQDGTPDQPQHF
>14|TRBD1|NA|TRBJ1-2|TRBV9
TGTGCCAGCAGTCCCCCCCCGGGACAGGGGCCTTCTACCTTC
CASSPPPGQGPSTF
>13|TRBD1|once|TRBJ1-1|TRBV9
TGTGCCAGCAGTGGGGACAGGAACACTGAAGCTTTCTTT
CASSGDRNTEAFF
>14|TRBD1|NA|TRBJ1-5|TRBV19
TGTGCCAGTACCCGGGGACAGGGCAATCAGCCCCAGCATTTT
CASTRGQGNQPQHF
>15|NA|NA|TRBJ2-1|TRBV5-1
TGCGCCAGCAGCTTCGGAGCGGACTCCTACAATGAGCAGTTCTTC
CASSFGADSYNEQFF
>14|NA|NA|TRBJ2-3|TRBV9
TGTGCCAGCAGCCCACAGGCAATTCGGGATACGCAGTATTTT
CASSPQAIRDTQYF
>13|NA|few|TRBJ1-1|TRBV30
TGTGCCTGGAGTGTAGGACCGGGGACTGAAGCTTTCTTT
CAWSVGPGTEAFF
>13|NA|NA|TRBJ1-4|TRBV29-1
TGCAGCGTTGCTCACAGAGCTAATGAAAAACTGTTTTTT
CSVAHRANEKLFF
>17|TRBD1|NA|TRBJ2-2|TRBV24-1
TGTGCCACCAGTGCCGGGACAGGGGTTCGGGGCACCGGGGAGCTGTTTTTT
CATSAGTGVRGTGELFF
>14|NA|NA|TRBJ2-1|TRBV9
TGTGCCAGCAGCGGGACCACAAGAGGGAATGAGCAGTTCTTC
CASSGTTRGNEQFF
>13|NA|NA|TRBJ1-1|TRBV12-3/TRBV12-4
TGTGCCAGCAGTTTAAATTTATACACTGAAGCTTTCTTT
CASSLNLYTEAFF
>15|NA|NA|TRBJ2-2|TRBV2
TGTGCCAGCGCCGTGGCAGGGGCTAACACCGGGGAGCTGTTTTTT
CASAVAGANTGELFF
>14|TRBD1|NA|TRBJ1-2|TRBV5-4
TGTGCCAGCAGCTCAGGGACAGGTTATTATGGCTACACCTTC
CASSSGTGYYGYTF
>9|NA|NA|TRBJ2-7|TRBV1
TGCACCAGCAGTCCCAGTCAGTACTTC
CTSSPSQYF
>14|NA|NA|TRBJ1-2|TRBV4-3
TGCGCCAGCAGCCAAGAAATCGTGAGCAGGGGCTACACCTTC
CASSQEIVSRGYTF
>17|NA|NA|TRBJ1-5|TRBV11-3
TGTGCCAGCAGCTTAGCCGAGGGGGAGGGTAGCAATCAGCCCCAGCATTTT
CASSLAEGEGSNQPQHF
>15|NA|NA|TRBJ2-6|TRBV7-6
TGTGCCAGCAGCTCCCTAGCGTCTGGGGCCAACGTCCTGACTTTC
CASSSLASGANVLTF
>14|NA|NA|TRBJ2-1|TRBV2
TGTGCCAGCAGTCCCCGCGCTACGTACAATGAGCAGTTCTTC
CASSPRATYNEQFF
>15|NA|NA|TRBJ1-5|TRBV7-2
TGTGCCAGCAGCTTATTCCCCGGGGGGTATCAGCCCCAGCATTTT
CASSLFPGGYQPQHF
>15|NA|NA|TRBJ2-3|TRBV5-1
TGCGCCAGCAGCGGGCGGGACAGCAACACAGATACGCAGTATTTT
CASSGRDSNTDTQYF